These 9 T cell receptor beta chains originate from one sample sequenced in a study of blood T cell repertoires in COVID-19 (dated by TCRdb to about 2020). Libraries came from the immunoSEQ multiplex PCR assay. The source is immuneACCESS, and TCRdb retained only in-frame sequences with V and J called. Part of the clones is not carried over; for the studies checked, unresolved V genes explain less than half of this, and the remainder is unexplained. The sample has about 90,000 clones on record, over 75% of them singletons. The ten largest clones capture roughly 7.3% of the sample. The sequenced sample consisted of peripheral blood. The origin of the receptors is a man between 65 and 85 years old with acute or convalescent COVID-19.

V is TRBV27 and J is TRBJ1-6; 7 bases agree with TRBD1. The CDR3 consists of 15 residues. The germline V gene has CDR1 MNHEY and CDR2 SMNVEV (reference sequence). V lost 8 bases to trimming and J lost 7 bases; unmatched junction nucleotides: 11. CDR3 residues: CASEKVWTGNSPLHF. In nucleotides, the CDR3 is TGTGCCAGCGAAAAGGTCTGGACAGGCAATTCACCCCTCCACTTT.

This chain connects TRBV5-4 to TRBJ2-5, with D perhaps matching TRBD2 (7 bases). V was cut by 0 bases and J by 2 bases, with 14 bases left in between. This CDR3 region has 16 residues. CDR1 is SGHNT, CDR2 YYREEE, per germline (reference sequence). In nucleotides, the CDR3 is TGTGCCAGCAGCTTGGGGGGGGGCGTTGGGCAAGAGACCCAGTACTTC. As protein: CASSLGGGVGQETQYF.

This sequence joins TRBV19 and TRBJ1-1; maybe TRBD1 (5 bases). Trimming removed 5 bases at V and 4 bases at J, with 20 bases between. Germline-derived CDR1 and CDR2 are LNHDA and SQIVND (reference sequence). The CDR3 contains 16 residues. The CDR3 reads CASSQGSQNLLTEAFF. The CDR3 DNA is TGTGCCAGTAGTCAGGGCTCTCAGAACCTCCTCACTGAAGCTTTCTTT. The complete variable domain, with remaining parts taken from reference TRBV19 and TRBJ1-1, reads DGGITQSPKYLFRKEGQNVTLSCEQNLNHDAMYWYRQDPGQGLRLIYYSQIVNDFQKGDIAEGYSVSREKKESFPLTVTSAQKNPTAFYLCASSQGSQNLLTEAFFGQGTRLTVV.

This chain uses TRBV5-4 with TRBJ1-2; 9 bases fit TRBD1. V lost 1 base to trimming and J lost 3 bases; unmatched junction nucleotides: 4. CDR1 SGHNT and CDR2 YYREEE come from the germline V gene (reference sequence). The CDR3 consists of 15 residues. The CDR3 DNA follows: TGTGCCAGCAGCTTGCGTTGGACAGGGGACTATGGCTACACCTTC. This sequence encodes CASSLRWTGDYGYTF.

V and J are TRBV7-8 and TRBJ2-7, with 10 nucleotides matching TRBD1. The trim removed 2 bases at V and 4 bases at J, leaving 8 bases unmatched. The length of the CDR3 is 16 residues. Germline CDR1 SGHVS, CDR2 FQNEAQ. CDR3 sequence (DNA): TGTGCCAGCAGCTTACTCGTAGGGGACAGGGGTTACGAGCAGTACTTC. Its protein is CASSLLVGDRGYEQYF.

The CDR3 DNA reads TGCGCCAGCAGCTTGGCCGGGGGGAGTCCGCCCGGGGAGCTGTTTTTT. Residues: CASSLAGGSPPGELFF. V is TRBV5-1 and J is TRBJ2-2; 7 positions agree with TRBD2. CDR3 size: 16 residues. Germline lookup yields CDR1 SGHRS and CDR2 YFSETQ. Trimming took 0 bases from V and 6 from J; bases not matched to a gene: 8.

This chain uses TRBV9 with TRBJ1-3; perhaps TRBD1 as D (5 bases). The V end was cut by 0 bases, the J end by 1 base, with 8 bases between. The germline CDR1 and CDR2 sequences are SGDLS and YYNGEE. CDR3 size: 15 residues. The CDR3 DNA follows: TGTGCCAGCAGCGTAGGACAGTCATCTGGAAACACCATATATTTT. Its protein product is CASSVGQSSGNTIYF.

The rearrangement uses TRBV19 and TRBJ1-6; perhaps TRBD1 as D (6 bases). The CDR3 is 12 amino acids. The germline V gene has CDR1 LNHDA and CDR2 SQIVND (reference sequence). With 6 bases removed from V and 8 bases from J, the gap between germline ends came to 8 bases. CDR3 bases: TGTGCCAGTAGGTACAGGGATTCACCCCTCCACTTT. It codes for CASRYRDSPLHF.

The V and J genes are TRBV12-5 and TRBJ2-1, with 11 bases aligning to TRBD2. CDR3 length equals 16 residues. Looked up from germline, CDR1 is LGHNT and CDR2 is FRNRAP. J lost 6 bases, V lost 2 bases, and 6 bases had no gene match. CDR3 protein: CASGLRGLAETNEQFF. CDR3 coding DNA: TGTGCTAGTGGTTTGCGGGGACTAGCGGAAACCAATGAGCAGTTCTTC.